This T cell receptor (beta chain) derives from a study of T-cell reconstitution after alpha-beta-depleted transplantation in children (dated by TCRdb to the mid-2010s). For the wider study: Using TCR repertoire profiling, the study followed T-cell immune reconstitution in a quantitative way in children after TCRalphabeta/CD19-depleted allogeneic hematopoietic cell transplantation. What the authors observed across the whole study: Over subsequent months, a decline in hyperexpanded clone frequencies was noted, and after one year, T-cell counts and TCRbeta diversity were mostly ascribed to newly produced T cells. Apparently early alphabetaT-cell count recovery about two months after transplant reportedly relied on only several hundred rapidly expanded clones derived from non-depleted graft cells. The high TCRbeta diversity at day 60 in some patients was ascribed to recipient T cells and intrathymic progenitors that had survived conditioning.

Library method: PCR. The sequencer was an Illumina HiSeq 2500. To normalize quantification of the TCRbeta repertoire, the TCR libraries were built with molecular barcoding that relied on unique molecular identifiers. TCRdb trimmed public reads at Q25 via fastp, called clones via MiXCR and kept in-frame beta chains. Each CDR3 protein gets just one entry, which takes the most common genes and DNA from the rows behind it. The sample table lists 250,000 to 300,000 distinct CDR3 sequences, about a tenth of them with a count of one. The ten most abundant clones make up less than 9% of the sample. Reading the label with the study, this specimen's treatment or condition is: allogeneic hematopoietic cell transplantation with graft depleted of TCRalphabeta T cells and CD19 B cells. The children who served as transplant recipients had been given grafts of TCRalphabeta/CD19-depleted allogeneic hematopoietic cells.

A word on this clonotype: Its antigen remains undetermined. A much larger clone differs from this one at a single base, so this may be a read error.

From V the trimming removes 6 bases and from J it removes 6 bases, while the gene matches leave 14 bases of the junction unaccounted for. CDR1 and CDR2 were assigned from the germline V gene as MNHEY and SVGEGT. The CDR3 spans 16 residues, from the cysteine through the phenylalanine. This entry keeps only the CDR3 DNA: 48 bases, framed from base 1. The chain employs TRBV6-2 or TRBV6-3 and TRBJ1-1, with TRBD1 matching 9 junction bases. Sequenced here: PBMCs, sampled before TCRalphabeta/CD19-depleted stem cell transplant. The sequence came from a boy under two years old with acute myeloid leukemia, due to receive a stem cell transplant. Here the CDR3 is given as CASSRTGTGSFAEAFF. At the DNA level, the sequence is TGTGCCAGCAGCAGAACCGGGACAGGGAGTTTCGCTGAAGCTTTCTTT.